This TCR beta chain comes out of a study of blood T cell repertoires in COVID-19. Background on the study: Samples representing acute and convalescent COVID-19 were sourced from the United States, Italy and Spain.

With 6 bases removed from V and 0 bases from J, the gap between germline ends came to 14 bases. Per the germline V gene, CDR1 is MDHEN and CDR2 is SYDVKM. There are 15 residues in the CDR3. Adults between about 18 and 95 years of age took part from about 24 US areas. Cohort 3 recovered donors had two negative PCRs, clearance, or symptom resolution. Measured with immunoSEQ multiplex PCR; TCRdb has only the in-frame clones, and not every one. Here the sample spans roughly 330,000 clones, around 87% being singletons. Sequencing used PBMCs or T cells enriched from blood (not recorded which). The rearrangement joins TRBV28 to TRBJ1-1; D perhaps matches TRBD1 (6 bases). The TCR comes from a woman aged 25 to 39 who had recovered from COVID-19. The CDR3 DNA is TGTGCCAGCAGCCCACCGGACAGCCTGAACACTGAAGCTTTCTTT. Protein sequence: CASSPPDSLNTEAFF.